This entry concerns a single TCR beta chain. What this receptor recognizes is not known. Base qualities are not provided; no much larger clone lies one nucleotide away. Library construction relied on the immunoSEQ multiplex PCR assay. TCRdb retrieved this table from immuneACCESS and kept in-frame rearrangements only. Not all clones are present; in checked studies, unresolved V genes account for under half, and no reason is known for the remainder. This sample has around 70,000 clones in its table, and approximately 83% of those were observed once. Less than 5% of the sample comes from the top ten. This sample is drawn from a study of radiotherapy plus CTLA-4 blockade in lung cancer (dated by TCRdb to 2016 to 2018). Study-wide context: Among the enrolled patients, about 19% had an objective response, and about 29% reached disease control.

In this study, focal radiation therapy paired with CTLA-4 blockade (ipilimumab) was tested in patients who had chemo-refractory metastatic non-small-cell lung cancer. Points the paper makes about the study in general: The strongest predictors of response, as reported, were early dynamic changes in blood T cell clones along with a rise in serum interferon-beta after radiation. TCR clones derived from tumors expanded in peripheral blood after treatment with radiotherapy and ipilimumab.

V sheds 5 bases and J sheds 6 bases, leaving 17 bases between their ends. The CDR3 spans 15 residues, from the cysteine through the phenylalanine. Only the CDR3 portion is preserved as DNA: 45 bases, with reading frame beginning at the first base. CDR1 and CDR2 (SEHNR, FQNEAQ) derive from the germline V gene (reference sequence). Specimen: peripheral blood, collected from a patient treated with radiotherapy plus ipilimumab. Recombination linked TRBV7-9 to TRBJ2-1, with an unclear D gene assignment. The receptor's source is a human donor with non-small cell lung cancer who had a partial response to radiotherapy plus ipilimumab. The base sequence is TGTGCCAGCAGCCCACCTATACGCCACGGCAATGAGCAGTTCTTC. Protein translation: CASSPPIRHGNEQFF.